Listed here are 17 T cell receptor beta chains from one sample, sequenced in a study of T cells in Graves' hyperthyroidism and ophthalmopathy. Regions amplified from RNA transcripts were the TCR beta CDR3 regions. First-round RT-PCR with HTBI primers amplified the TCR CDR3 region. From the multiplex PCR reads, TCRdb called clonotypes with MiXCR, one entry per CDR3 protein. Of 600,000 to 900,000 distinct CDR3 sequences detected, roughly 15% appear once; the ten largest clones hold under 8.5%. The source material was blood. All receptors derive from a man aged 18 to 29 with Graves' hyperthyroidism.

The rearrangement uses TRBV7-9 and TRBJ1-2, with D maybe TRBD1 (6 bases). Germline V gene lookup returns CDR1 SEHNR and CDR2 FQNEAQ (reference sequence). The CDR3 contains 11 residues. CDR3 protein: CAWRGANGYTF. CDR3 coding DNA: TGTGCTTGGCGGGGGGCCAATGGCTACACCTTC. Using reference TRBV7-9 and TRBJ1-2 for the parts outside the CDR3, the full variable domain is DTGVSQNPRHKITKRGQNVTFRCDPISEHNRLYWYRQTLGQGPEFLTYFQNEAQLEKSRLLSDRFSAERPKGSFSTLEIQRTEQGDSAMYLCAWRGANGYTFGSGTRLTVV.

There are many counts of this clonotype. The chain employs TRBV28 and TRBJ2-5; D unresolved. This CDR3 region has 14 residues. Germline V gene sequence: CDR1 MDHEN, CDR2 SYDVKM. With 4 bases removed from V and 4 bases from J, the gap between germline ends came to 13 bases. This CDR3 is CASSSLGAGETQYF. In DNA, the CDR3 is TGTGCCAGCAGTTCCTTAGGAGCAGGAGAGACCCAGTACTTC.

The V and J genes are TRBV29-1 and TRBJ2-7, with D possibly being TRBD1 or TRBD2 (6 bases each). Germline CDR1 is SQVTM and CDR2 is ANQGSEA. The CDR3 covers 12 residues. The ends were cut back, 4 bases at V and 6 bases at J, with 13 bases in the middle. CDR3 residues: CSVVREGGEQYF. The CDR3 region has the DNA TGCAGCGTTGTGAGAGAGGGGGGCGAGCAGTACTTC.

This clonotype came up many times. V usage is TRBV6-5 and J usage is TRBJ1-1, with D unclear. This CDR3 spans 14 amino acids. Germline V gene sequence: CDR1 MNHEY, CDR2 SVGAGI. The V gene lost 2 bases and the J gene lost 12 bases, with 19 bases spanning the gap. The CDR3 DNA reads as TGTGCCAGCAGTTACAACCAGGTCGATCCTGGGACTTTCTTT. This codes for CASSYNQVDPGTFF.

This clonotype was seen repeatedly, ten times or more. The genes are TRBV6-2 or TRBV6-3 and TRBJ2-7; 7 nucleotides match TRBD2. Germline lookup yields CDR1 MNHEY and CDR2 SVGEGT. This CDR3 has 14 residues. The ends lost 6 bases at V and 6 bases at J; junction bases unmatched: 11. The CDR3 coding sequence is TGTGCCAGCAGCCCTCCACGCGGGAGCGGCGAGCAGTACTTC. This sequence encodes CASSPPRGSGEQYF.

This clonotype was observed many times. The chain carries TRBV5-1 and TRBJ1-1; D is possibly TRBD1 (5 bases). V was trimmed by 5 bases and J by 3 bases, leaving 14 bases between them. CDR1 is SGHRS, CDR2 YFSETQ, per germline. The CDR3 has 14 amino acids. CDR3 region: CASRPGAEDTEAFF. In DNA, the CDR3 is TGCGCCAGCAGACCTGGGGCGGAGGACACTGAAGCTTTCTTT.

The sample holds many counts of this clonotype. The V call is TRBV2, the J call TRBJ1-1; TRBD1 is a possible D gene (6 bases). Germline V gene lookup returns CDR1 SNHLY and CDR2 FYNNEI. The CDR3 is made up of 14 amino acids. The germline V and J ends were trimmed by 1 base and 1 base, with 7 bases remaining between them. CDR3 protein: CASSEGQANTEAFF. The CDR3 DNA sequence: TGTGCCAGCAGTGAAGGACAGGCGAACACTGAAGCTTTCTTT.

This rearrangement joins TRBV5-6 to TRBJ1-6; D gene uncertain. Deletions cut 1 base from V and 2 bases from J, with 7 bases between. Germline V gene sequence: CDR1 SGHDT, CDR2 YYEEEE. The CDR3 has 15 residues. The DNA of the CDR3 is TGTGCCAGCAGCTTGCAAGGGACCTATAATTCACCCCTCCACTTT. Its translation is CASSLQGTYNSPLHF. Supplemented by reference TRBV5-6 and TRBJ1-6, the full variable domain reads DAGVTQSPTHLIKTRGQQVTLRCSPKSGHDTVSWYQQALGQGPQFIFQYYEEEERQRGNFPDRFSGHQFPNYSSELNVNALLLGDSALYLCASSLQGTYNSPLHFGNGTRLTVT.

This chain connects TRBV5-1 to TRBJ2-5; 11 bases align to TRBD1. Germline trimming cut 0 bases from V and 4 bases from J; bases unmatched to any gene: 5. Germline V gene sequence: CDR1 SGHRS, CDR2 YFSETQ. There are 16 residues in the CDR3. The CDR3 loop reads CASSLAGGQGGETQYF. CDR3 nucleotides: TGCGCCAGCAGCTTGGCCGGGGGACAGGGGGGAGAGACCCAGTACTTC. The full variable domain, in which reference TRBV5-1 and TRBJ2-5 provide the parts outside the CDR3, is KAGVTQTPRYLIKTRGQQVTLSCSPISGHRSVSWYQQTPGQGLQFLFEYFSETQRNKGNFPGRFSGRQFSNSRSEMNVSTLELGDSALYLCASSLAGGQGGETQYFGPGTRLLVL.

The chain is built from TRBV6-2 or TRBV6-3 and TRBJ1-1; D unclear. The CDR3 is made up of 12 amino acids. CDR1 is MNHEY, CDR2 SVGEGT, per germline. V lost 6 bases to trimming and J lost 4 bases, with 9 bases between them. The CDR3 DNA reads TGTGCCAGCAGCTCATTCGGCACTGAAGCTTTCTTT. Its protein product is CASSSFGTEAFF.

This clonotype was seen a handful of times. The V and J genes are TRBV30 and TRBJ2-7; D may correspond to TRBD1 or TRBD2 (6 bases each). This CDR3 has 14 residues. Deletions cut 3 bases from V and 1 base from J, with 13 bases between. CDR1 GTSNPN and CDR2 SVGIG come from the germline V gene (reference sequence). The chain's CDR3 is CAWSSGAGSYEQYF. CDR3 coding DNA: TGTGCCTGGAGCTCGGGGGCGGGTTCCTACGAGCAGTACTTC.

This clonotype has more than one count but fewer than ten. V is TRBV2 and J is TRBJ2-3, with 14 nucleotides matching TRBD2. CDR3 size: 15 residues. The germline CDR1 and CDR2 sequences are SNHLY and FYNNEI. Trimming cost V 7 bases and J 6 bases; bases outside gene matches: 6. In nucleotides, the CDR3 is TGTGCCAGCACGACGGGACTAGCGGGAGCTGATACGCAGTATTTT. It yields the protein CASTTGLAGADTQYF.

In the case of this clonotype: A much larger clone is a single base away; this may be a read error. Since no conserved phenylalanine or tryptophan closes the CDR3, a read error is the likely cause. The chain has TRBV2 and TRBJ2-3; D gene uncertain. V was cut by 1 base and J by 0 bases, with 5 bases left in between. The CDR3 has 14 residues. Germline V lookup: CDR1 SNHLY, CDR2 FYNNEI. The CDR3 is CASSEGSSTDTQYL. The CDR3 DNA follows: TGTGCCAGCAGTGAAGGTTCAAGCACAGATACGCAGTATCTT.

This clonotype was recorded a few times. The chain links TRBV3-1 to TRBJ2-1; TRBD1 or TRBD2 may be the D gene (7 bases each). CDR3 length: 15 amino acids. Germline V gene data show CDR1 as LGHDT and CDR2 as YNNKEL (reference sequence). The V gene lost 4 bases and the J gene lost 9 bases, with 19 bases spanning the gap. The CDR3: CASSPGQPGGLEQFF. The CDR3 coding sequence is TGTGCCAGCAGCCCGGGACAGCCGGGGGGTCTTGAGCAGTTCTTC.

The chain employs TRBV20-1 and TRBJ2-4; D unclear. Trimming removed 5 bases from V and 1 base from J, with 9 bases in between. The CDR3 is 13 residues long. Germline loops: CDR1 DFQATT, CDR2 SNEGSKA (reference sequence). CDR3 loop: CSASPRAKNIQYF. The CDR3 DNA is TGCAGTGCTTCACCTCGGGCCAAAAACATTCAGTACTTC.

This clonotype was observed many times. CDR3 protein: CASSPNYNEQFF. The CDR3, as DNA: TGTGCCAGCAGCCCAAACTACAATGAGCAGTTCTTC. V and J are TRBV11-3 and TRBJ2-1; D call uncertain. The CDR3 length is 12 residues. Looked up from germline, CDR1 is SGHNT and CDR2 is YENEEA. The V end was cut by 5 bases, the J end by 3 bases, with 5 bases between. Drawing the rest from reference TRBV11-3 and TRBJ2-1, the complete variable domain is EAGVVQSPRYKIIEKKQPVAFWCNPISGHNTLYWYLQNLGQGPELLIRYENEEAVDDSQLPKDRFSAERLKGVDSTLKIQPAELGDSAVYLCASSPNYNEQFFGPGTRLTVL.

The CDR3 spells CASSLRMNTGELFF. The DNA for the CDR3 is TGTGCCAGCAGCTTACGGATGAACACCGGGGAGCTGTTTTTT. The chain joins TRBV7-3 to TRBJ2-2; D is uncertain. This CDR3 has 14 amino acids. Germline CDR1 reads SGHTA; CDR2 reads FQGTGA. V lost 2 bases and J lost 1, with 5 bases in between.